This section outlines one TCR beta chain sequence together with its context. These data come from a study of T cells in Graves' hyperthyroidism and ophthalmopathy. Amplification yielded TCR beta CDR3 regions, with RNA transcripts as the source. HTBI primers drove first-round RT-PCR of the TCR CDR3. Each CDR3 protein is one row after TCRdb ran MiXCR on the multiplex PCR reads. Here the sample spans around 350,000 distinct CDR3 sequences, approximately 15% being singletons. This CDR3 contains 13 residues. V gave up 1 base and J gave up 4 bases; unmatched junction bases: 0. Orbital computed tomography and thyroid ultrasound, together with serum TRAb and thyroxine and clinical symptoms, were used for diagnoses.

The sequence was obtained from a woman younger than 45 with Graves' ophthalmopathy. The sequencing sample was made of blood. The V and J genes are TRBV12-3 or TRBV12-4 and TRBJ2-7; 8 nucleotides agree with TRBD2. In DNA, the CDR3 is TGTGCCAGCAGTTTAGTAGCGGGGTACGAGCAGTACTTC. Protein product: CASSLVAGYEQYF.